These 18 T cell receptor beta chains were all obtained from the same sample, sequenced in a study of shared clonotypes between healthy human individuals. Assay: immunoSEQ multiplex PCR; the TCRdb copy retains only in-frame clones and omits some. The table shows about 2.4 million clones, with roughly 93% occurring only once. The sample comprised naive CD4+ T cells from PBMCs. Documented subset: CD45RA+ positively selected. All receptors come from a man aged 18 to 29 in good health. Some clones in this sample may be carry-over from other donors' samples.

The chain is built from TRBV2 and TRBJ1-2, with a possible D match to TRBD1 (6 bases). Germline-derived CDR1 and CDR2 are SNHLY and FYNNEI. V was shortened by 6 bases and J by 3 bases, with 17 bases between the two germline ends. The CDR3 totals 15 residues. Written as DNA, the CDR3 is TGTGCCAGCAGCCTACTCCGGGACACACACTATGGCTACACCTTC. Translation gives CASSLLRDTHYGYTF.

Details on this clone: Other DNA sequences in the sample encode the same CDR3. CDR3 sequence: CASSLIGAGELFF. Here the CDR3 DNA reads TGCGCCAGCAGCTTGATAGGGGCCGGGGAGCTGTTTTTT. V gene TRBV5-1 combines with J gene TRBJ2-2; a weak D match, TRBD1 (5 bases). The CDR3 is made up of 13 amino acids. Per germline, CDR1 SGHRS and CDR2 YFSETQ. Deletions cut 1 base from V and 6 bases from J, with 7 bases between.

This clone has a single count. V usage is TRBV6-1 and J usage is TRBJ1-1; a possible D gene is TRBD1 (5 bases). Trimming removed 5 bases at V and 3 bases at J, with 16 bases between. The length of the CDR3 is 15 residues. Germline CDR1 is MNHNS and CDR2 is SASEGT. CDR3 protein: CASSIRGVPDTEAFF. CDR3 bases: TGTGCCAGCAGTATACGAGGGGTCCCCGACACTGAAGCTTTCTTT.

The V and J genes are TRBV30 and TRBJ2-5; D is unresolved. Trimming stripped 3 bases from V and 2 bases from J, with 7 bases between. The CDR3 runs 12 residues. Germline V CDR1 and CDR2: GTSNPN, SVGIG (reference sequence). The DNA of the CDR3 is TGTGCCTGGAGGCAGGAACAAGAGACCCAGTACTTC. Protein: CAWRQEQETQYF.

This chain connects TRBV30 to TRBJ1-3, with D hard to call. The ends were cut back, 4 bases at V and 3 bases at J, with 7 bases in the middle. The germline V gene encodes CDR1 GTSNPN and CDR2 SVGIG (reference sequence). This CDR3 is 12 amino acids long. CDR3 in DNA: TGTGCCTGGATAAGGAGTGGAAACACCATATATTTT. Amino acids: CAWIRSGNTIYF.

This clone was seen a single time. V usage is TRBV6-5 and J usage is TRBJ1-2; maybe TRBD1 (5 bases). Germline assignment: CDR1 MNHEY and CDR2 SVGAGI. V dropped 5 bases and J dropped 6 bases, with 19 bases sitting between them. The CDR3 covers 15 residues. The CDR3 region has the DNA TGTGCCAGCAGTCGGGACCAGGGTACAAACGATGGCTACACCTTC. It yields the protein CASSRDQGTNDGYTF.

The chain's CDR3 is CASQAGSTDTQYF. The DNA of the CDR3 is TGTGCCAGCCAGGCAGGATCCACAGATACGCAGTATTTT. This chain joins TRBV9 and TRBJ2-3; D gene ambiguous. Germline values: CDR1 SGDLS, CDR2 YYNGEE. This CDR3 comprises 13 residues. Trimming stripped 7 bases from V and 2 bases from J, with 11 bases between. Complete variable domain (other parts from reference TRBV9 and TRBJ2-3): DSGVTQTPKHLITATGQRVTLRCSPRSGDLSVYWYQQSLDQGLQFLIQYYNGEERAKGNILERFSAQQFPDLHSELNLSSLELGDSALYFCASQAGSTDTQYFGPGTRLTVL.

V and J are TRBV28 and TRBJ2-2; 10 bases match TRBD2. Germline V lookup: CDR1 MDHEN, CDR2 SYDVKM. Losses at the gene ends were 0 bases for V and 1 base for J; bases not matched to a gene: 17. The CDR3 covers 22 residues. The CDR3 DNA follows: TGTGCCAGCAGTTTATGGGACAGTGGCCCAAGGACTAGCGGAGTGAACACCGGGGAGCTGTTTTTT. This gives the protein CASSLWDSGPRTSGVNTGELFF. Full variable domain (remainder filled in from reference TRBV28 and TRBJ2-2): DVKVTQSSRYLVKRTGEKVFLECVQDMDHENMFWYRQDPGLGLRLIYFSYDVKMKEKGDIPEGYSVSREKKERFSLILESASTNQTSMYLCASSLWDSGPRTSGVNTGELFFGEGSRLTVL.

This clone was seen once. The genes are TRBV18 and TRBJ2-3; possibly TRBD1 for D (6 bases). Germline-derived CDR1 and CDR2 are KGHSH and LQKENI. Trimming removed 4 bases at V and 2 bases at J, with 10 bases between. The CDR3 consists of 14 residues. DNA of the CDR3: TGTGCCAGCTCACAGGACAGCTACACAGATACGCAGTATTTT. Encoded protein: CASSQDSYTDTQYF. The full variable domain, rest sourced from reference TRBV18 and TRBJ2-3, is NAGVMQNPRHLVRRRGQEARLRCSPMKGHSHVYWYRQLPEEGLKFMVYLQKENIIDESGMPKERFSAEFPKEGPSILRIQQVVRGDSAAYFCASSQDSYTDTQYFGPGTRLTVL.

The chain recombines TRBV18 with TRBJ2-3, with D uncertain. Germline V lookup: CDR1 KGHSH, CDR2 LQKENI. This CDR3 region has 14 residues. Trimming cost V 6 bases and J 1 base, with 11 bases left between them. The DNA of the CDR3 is TGTGCCAGCTCCCAGTTAGTGGGCACAGATACGCAGTATTTT. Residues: CASSQLVGTDTQYF.

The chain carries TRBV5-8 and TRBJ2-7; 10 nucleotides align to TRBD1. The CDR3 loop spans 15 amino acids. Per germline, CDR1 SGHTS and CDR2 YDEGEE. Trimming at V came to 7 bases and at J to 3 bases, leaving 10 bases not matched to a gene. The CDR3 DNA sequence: TGTGCCAGCGTGAGCACCGGGACAGGGGACTACGAGCAGTACTTC. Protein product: CASVSTGTGDYEQYF.

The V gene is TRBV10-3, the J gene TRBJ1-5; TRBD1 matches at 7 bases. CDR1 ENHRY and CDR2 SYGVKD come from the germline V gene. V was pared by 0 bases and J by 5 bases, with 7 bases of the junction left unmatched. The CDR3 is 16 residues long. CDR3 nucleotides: TGTGCCATCAGTGAGTCGGGACAGACGGCTTATCAGCCCCAGCATTTT. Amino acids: CAISESGQTAYQPQHF.

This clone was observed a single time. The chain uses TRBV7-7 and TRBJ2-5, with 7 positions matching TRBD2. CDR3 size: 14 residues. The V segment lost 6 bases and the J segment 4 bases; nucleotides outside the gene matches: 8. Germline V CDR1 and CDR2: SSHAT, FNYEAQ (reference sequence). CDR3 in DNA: TGTGCCAGCAGTTTGGGGGGGATGCGAGAGACCCAGTACTTC. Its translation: CASSLGGMRETQYF.

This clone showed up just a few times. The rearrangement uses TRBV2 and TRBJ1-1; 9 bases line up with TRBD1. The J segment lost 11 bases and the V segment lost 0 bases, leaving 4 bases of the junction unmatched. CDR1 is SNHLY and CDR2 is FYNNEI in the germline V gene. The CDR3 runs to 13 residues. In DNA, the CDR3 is TGTGCCAGCAGTGAAGCAAGGACAGGGGTGGCTTTCTTT. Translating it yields CASSEARTGVAFF. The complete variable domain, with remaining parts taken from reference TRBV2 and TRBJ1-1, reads EPEVTQTPSHQVTQMGQEVILRCVPISNHLYFYWYRQILGQKVEFLVSFYNNEISEKSEIFDDQFSVERPDGSNFTLKIRSTKLEDSAMYFCASSEARTGVAFFGQGTRLTVV.

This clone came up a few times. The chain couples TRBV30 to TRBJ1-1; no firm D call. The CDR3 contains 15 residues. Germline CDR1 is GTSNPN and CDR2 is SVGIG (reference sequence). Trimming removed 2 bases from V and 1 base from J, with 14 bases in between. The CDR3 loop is CAWSRVERGNTEAFF. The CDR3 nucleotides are TGTGCCTGGAGTCGAGTGGAAAGAGGGAACACTGAAGCTTTCTTT.

As DNA, the CDR3 is TGCGCCAGCAGCCAAGGGGTCGGCGGGGGAAGTCAGCCCCAGCATTTT. The encoded protein is CASSQGVGGGSQPQHF. The chain links TRBV4-3 to TRBJ1-5; D is possibly TRBD1 (5 bases). Germline CDR1 and CDR2: LGHNA and YSLEER. This CDR3 is built from 16 residues. V was pared by 1 base and J by 6 bases, with 16 bases between.

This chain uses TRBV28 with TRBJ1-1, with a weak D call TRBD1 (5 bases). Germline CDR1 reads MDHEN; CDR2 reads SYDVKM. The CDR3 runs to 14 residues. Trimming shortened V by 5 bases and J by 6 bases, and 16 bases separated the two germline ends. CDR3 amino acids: CASSLPRGKAEAFF. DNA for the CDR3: TGTGCCAGCAGTCTCCCGCGGGGGAAGGCTGAAGCTTTCTTT.

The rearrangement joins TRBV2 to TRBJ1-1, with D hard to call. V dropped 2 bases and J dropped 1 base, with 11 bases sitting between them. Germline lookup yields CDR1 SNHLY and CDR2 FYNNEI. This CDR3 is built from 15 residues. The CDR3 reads CASSESISANTEAFF. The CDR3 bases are TGTGCCAGCAGTGAATCCATATCGGCGAACACTGAAGCTTTCTTT.